The 16 T cell receptor beta chains presented below share a single source sample, sequenced in a study of lymphopenia after photon versus proton radiotherapy. Clones were sequenced by immunoSEQ multiplex PCR, and TCRdb holds only the in-frame ones, with some missing. The sample includes 60,000 to 75,000 clones, 70% to 90% seen only once; the top ten take roughly 2.1%. The sample in question was peripheral blood, obtained from a patient treated with photon-based radiotherapy. The receptors derive from a middle-aged man with gastric cancer.

This clone occurred once. The chain recombines TRBV5-6 with TRBJ1-2, with TRBD1 as a possible D gene (6 bases). The CDR3 is made up of 14 amino acids. Germline V CDR1 and CDR2: SGHDT, YYEEEE. The V end lost 7 bases, the J end lost 2 bases, and 15 bases lay between the germline ends. CDR3 sequence (DNA): TGTGCCAGCTCCCTCCCGGGACAAAACTATGGCTACACCTTC. Translation: CASSLPGQNYGYTF.

This clone was seen just once. The V gene is TRBV20-1, the J gene TRBJ1-1; D is unclear. From germline, CDR1 is DFQATT and CDR2 SNEGSKA (reference sequence). The CDR3 spans 10 residues. Trimming shortened V by 0 bases and J by 9 bases, and 5 bases separated the two germline ends. CDR3 residues: CSARDTQAFF. DNA of the CDR3: TGCAGTGCTAGAGATACCCAAGCTTTCTTT.

This chain connects TRBV18 to TRBJ1-3; 8 positions match TRBD1. Germline V CDR1 and CDR2: KGHSH, LQKENI. CDR3 length equals 15 residues. V lost 3 bases and J lost 3; bases outside the gene matches: 4. CDR3 loop: CASSPTGGYGNTIYF. CDR3 DNA sequence: TGTGCCAGCTCACCCACAGGGGGTTATGGAAACACCATATATTTT.

The rearrangement joins TRBV5-8 to TRBJ1-2; maybe TRBD1 (6 bases). This CDR3 is 14 amino acids long. In germline, CDR1 is SGHTS, CDR2 YDEGEE. V was cut by 5 bases and J by 3 bases, with 14 bases left in between. In nucleotides, the CDR3 is TGTGCCAGCAGTTCAGGGGTTATGGACTATGGCTACACCTTC. It yields the protein CASSSGVMDYGYTF.

The chain links TRBV5-1 to TRBJ2-2; the match to TRBD2 covers 8 bases. Germline CDR1 reads SGHRS; CDR2 reads YFSETQ. The CDR3 length is 16 residues. V was clipped by 2 bases and J by 6 bases; unmatched bases: 9. The CDR3 nucleotides read TGCGCCAGCAGCTTCGCTCCTCCGGGGGGGGCCGGGGAGCTGTTTTTT. Translating gives CASSFAPPGGAGELFF.

The chain combines TRBV7-9 with TRBJ1-2, with D perhaps matching TRBD1 (5 bases). The germline V gene has CDR1 SEHNR and CDR2 FQNEAQ (reference sequence). The CDR3 runs to 13 residues. Trimming left V 5 bases short and J 4 bases short, with 11 bases between. DNA of the CDR3: TGTGCCAGCAGCCAGGGCGCGCTCTATGGCTACACCTTC. This sequence encodes CASSQGALYGYTF.

Here the CDR3 reads CASSQEISGFDGYTF. CDR3 DNA sequence: TGTGCCAGCAGCCAAGAAATTTCAGGGTTCGATGGCTACACCTTC. The V and J genes are TRBV4-2 and TRBJ1-2, with TRBD1 as a possible D gene (5 bases). V lost 0 bases to trimming and J lost 6 bases, with 14 bases between them. Germline CDR1 is LGHNA and CDR2 is YNFKEQ. The CDR3 runs 15 residues.

J is TRBJ2-5 and V is TRBV4-2; D tentatively fits TRBD1 or TRBD2 (6 bases each). This CDR3 region has 14 residues. The germline CDR1 and CDR2 sequences are LGHNA and YNFKEQ. The germline V and J ends were trimmed by 3 bases and 2 bases, with 10 bases remaining between them. The CDR3 DNA reads as TGTGCCAGCAGCCAGGGGGGCCAACAAGAGACCCAGTACTTC. Translation: CASSQGGQQETQYF.

This sequence joins TRBV5-6 and TRBJ1-3; TRBD1 might be the D (5 bases). V was shortened by 1 base and J by 8 bases, with 16 bases between the two germline ends. This CDR3 region has 15 residues. Germline V gene sequence: CDR1 SGHDT, CDR2 YYEEEE. CDR3 loop: CASSLWQGTGYTIYF. DNA of the CDR3: TGTGCCAGCAGCTTGTGGCAGGGTACGGGATACACCATATATTTT.

The rearrangement uses TRBV19 and TRBJ1-2; D might be TRBD1 (5 bases). Germline loops: CDR1 LNHDA, CDR2 SQIVND (reference sequence). This CDR3 region has 14 residues. Trimming shortened V by 5 bases and J by 3 bases, and 13 bases separated the two germline ends. The CDR3 DNA reads TGTGCCAGTAGTCCTGCCCCAGGGTACTATGGCTACACCTTC. Its translation is CASSPAPGYYGYTF.

The chain employs TRBV18 and TRBJ2-5; perhaps TRBD1 as D (7 bases). With 6 bases removed from V and 5 bases from J, the gap between germline ends came to 16 bases. The length of the CDR3 is 14 residues. Germline-derived CDR1 and CDR2 are KGHSH and LQKENI. CDR3: CASSPGGRGETQYF. In DNA form, the CDR3 reads TGTGCCAGCTCTCCAGGGGGGCGAGGGGAGACCCAGTACTTC.

The rearrangement uses TRBV7-9 and TRBJ2-1; D uncertain. Trimming shortened V by 7 bases and J by 0 bases, and 10 bases separated the two germline ends. This CDR3 spans 14 amino acids. Germline values: CDR1 SEHNR, CDR2 FQNEAQ (reference sequence). The CDR3 reads CASNGQSSYNEQFF. CDR3 nucleotides: TGTGCCAGCAATGGGCAGAGCTCCTACAATGAGCAGTTCTTC.

The rearrangement links TRBV2 to TRBJ1-2; perhaps TRBD1 as D (5 bases). The germline gives CDR1 SNHLY, CDR2 FYNNEI. This CDR3 is built from 14 residues. The V and J ends lost 2 bases and 6 bases respectively, with 13 bases between them. The CDR3 sequence: CASSESRGGDGYTF. CDR3 DNA: TGTGCCAGCAGTGAATCTAGGGGAGGGGATGGCTACACCTTC.

The chain is built from TRBV30 and TRBJ2-1; no reliable D call. This CDR3 region has 11 residues. Between the trimmed V and J ends, which lost 3 bases and 7 bases, there was a span of 7 bases. Germline CDR1 reads GTSNPN; CDR2 reads SVGIG (reference sequence). The CDR3 region has the DNA TGTGCCTGGAGGACCGGGAATGAGCAGTTCTTC. Its protein is CAWRTGNEQFF.

This chain links TRBV7-2 with TRBJ2-1, with D possibly matching TRBD2 (7 bases). Trimming cost V 0 bases and J 6 bases, with 15 bases left between them. The CDR3 runs to 16 residues. The V gene's germline CDR1 is SGHTA and CDR2 FQGNSA. CDR3: CASSLALGGAINEQFF. CDR3 coding DNA: TGTGCCAGCAGCTTAGCCCTAGGGGGGGCAATCAATGAGCAGTTCTTC.

The chain has TRBV6-5 and TRBJ1-1; TRBD1 is a possible D gene (5 bases). The CDR3 has 14 amino acids. Trimming shortened V by 7 bases and J by 1 base, and 13 bases separated the two germline ends. In germline, CDR1 is MNHEY, CDR2 SVGAGI. The CDR3 reads CASTRGRGNTEAFF. In nucleotides, the CDR3 is TGTGCCAGCACAAGGGGACGGGGGAACACTGAAGCTTTCTTT.